Following are 5 T cell receptor beta chains from one sample sequenced in a study of blood T cell repertoires in COVID-19. Generated by immunoSEQ multiplex PCR, the TCRdb table keeps only in-frame clones and is missing some. The sample lists 95,000 to 110,000 clones; approximately 85% were seen once. The material sequenced was peripheral blood. The source of these receptors is a man aged 55 to 70 with acute or convalescent COVID-19.

The V gene is TRBV5-1, the J gene TRBJ1-1; 9 bases align to TRBD1. Looked up from germline, CDR1 is SGHRS and CDR2 is YFSETQ. The CDR3 has 16 residues. Trimming at V came to 0 bases and at J to 1 base, leaving 4 bases not matched to a gene. CDR3 nucleotides: TGCGCCAGCAGCTTGGCTACAGGGGGCCCGAACACTGAAGCTTTCTTT. The encoded protein is CASSLATGGPNTEAFF. The variable domain in full, completed from reference TRBV5-1 and TRBJ1-1, reads KAGVTQTPRYLIKTRGQQVTLSCSPISGHRSVSWYQQTPGQGLQFLFEYFSETQRNKGNFPGRFSGRQFSNSRSEMNVSTLELGDSALYLCASSLATGGPNTEAFFGQGTRLTVV.

The gene calls are TRBV5-1 and TRBJ2-1; 8 bases fit TRBD2. Germline CDR1 SGHRS, CDR2 YFSETQ. The ends lost 1 base at V and 1 base at J; junction bases unmatched: 1. CDR3 length: 15 residues. The CDR3 is CASSLREGSYNEQFF. CDR3 in DNA: TGCGCCAGCAGCTTGCGGGAGGGGTCCTACAATGAGCAGTTCTTC.

The J gene is TRBJ1-2, the V gene TRBV5-4; unclear D gene. Germline CDR1 is SGHNT and CDR2 is YYREEE (reference sequence). Trimming took off 3 bases at V and 4 bases at J, with 19 bases between the two ends. The CDR3 has 16 amino acids. CDR3 loop: CASSSPGGRSGYGYTF. CDR3 bases: TGTGCCAGCAGCTCACCTGGAGGGAGGAGCGGCTATGGCTACACCTTC.

The chain couples TRBV5-5 to TRBJ2-5, with 13 bases lining up with TRBD2. The CDR3 runs to 17 residues. Germline V gene lookup returns CDR1 SGHKS and CDR2 YYEKEE (reference sequence). With V trimmed by 5 bases and J by 5 bases, 12 bases remained unmatched. DNA of the CDR3: TGTGCCAGCAGTTCAAGACTAGCGGGAGGAGGGAGGGAGACCCAGTACTTC. This encodes CASSSRLAGGGRETQYF.

The genes are TRBV18 and TRBJ1-5; D is undetermined. The CDR3 covers 15 residues. The germline V and J ends were trimmed by 2 bases and 1 base, with 9 bases remaining between them. Germline assignment: CDR1 KGHSH and CDR2 LQKENI. CDR3 coding DNA: TGTGCCAGCTCACCAGAGGGATTGAGCAATCAGCCCCAGCATTTT. Protein sequence: CASSPEGLSNQPQHF.